Listed below are T cell receptor beta chains from one sample, sequenced in a study of CD8+CD57+ T cells in acquired aplastic anemia. TCRdb called the reads again in MiXCR, with one record for every CDR3 protein. The table records hundreds of thousands of distinct CDR3 sequences, around a third of them present only once. The sample was sorted CD4+, CD8+, or CD8+CD57+ T cells (not recorded which) from PBMCs. These receptors were collected from a human donor with aplastic anemia. Each CDR3 is given with its conserved first and last residue. Each record gives: clone size, D gene, V gene, J gene, CDR3 protein, CDR3 DNA. A D gene is named only where the DNA matches it firmly. Clone size, where shown, is once, few, many, or a class for clones that have expanded.

clone_size: .
d_call: .
v_call: TRBV5-1
j_call: TRBJ1-1
cdr3_aa: CASSLAQFTEAFF
cdr3_nt: TGCGCCAGCAGCTTGGCCCAATTCACTGAAGCTTTCTTT

clone_size: .
d_call: .
v_call: TRBV10-3
j_call: TRBJ1-1
cdr3_aa: CASSPTPMNTEAFF
cdr3_nt: TGTGCCAGCAGTCCGACACCCATGAACACTGAAGCTTTCTTT

clone_size: .
d_call: .
v_call: TRBV5-1
j_call: TRBJ2-7
cdr3_aa: CASSLPGPSSYEQYF
cdr3_nt: TGCGCCAGCAGCTTGCCCGGCCCAAGCTCCTACGAGCAGTACTTC

clone_size: few
d_call: .
v_call: TRBV4-3
j_call: TRBJ2-2
cdr3_aa: CASSWGQNTGELFF
cdr3_nt: TGCGCCAGCAGCTGGGGACAGAACACCGGGGAGCTGTTTTTT

clone_size: .
d_call: TRBD2
v_call: TRBV12-3/TRBV12-4
j_call: TRBJ2-5
cdr3_aa: CASRWTSGEETQYF
cdr3_nt: TGTGCCAGTAGGTGGACTAGCGGGGAAGAGACCCAGTACTTC

clone_size: .
d_call: .
v_call: TRBV2
j_call: TRBJ2-1
cdr3_aa: CASSGLEVPVF
cdr3_nt: TGTGCCAGCAGTGGTCTAGAAGTTCCAGTCTTC

clone_size: .
d_call: .
v_call: TRBV30
j_call: TRBJ2-3
cdr3_aa: CAWRLKGGTDTQYF
cdr3_nt: TGTGCCTGGAGGCTCAAAGGGGGCACAGATACGCAGTATTTT

clone_size: .
d_call: .
v_call: TRBV29-1
j_call: TRBJ1-2
cdr3_aa: CSVEGVDYGYTF
cdr3_nt: TGCAGCGTTGAGGGCGTTGACTATGGCTACACCTTC

clone_size: many
d_call: .
v_call: TRBV4-1
j_call: TRBJ1-2
cdr3_aa: CASSQEAGRGYGYTF
cdr3_nt: TGCGCCAGCAGCCAAGAAGCAGGGCGGGGCTATGGCTACACCTTC

clone_size: .
d_call: .
v_call: TRBV12-3/TRBV12-4
j_call: TRBJ1-2
cdr3_aa: CASTLGQGSDGYTF
cdr3_nt: TGTGCCAGCACCTTGGGTCAGGGGAGCGATGGCTACACCTTC

clone_size: .
d_call: .
v_call: TRBV2
j_call: TRBJ1-1
cdr3_aa: CASSPPLVRGAFF
cdr3_nt: TGTGCCAGCAGCCCGCCTCTAGTTCGGGGGGCTTTCTTT

clone_size: many
d_call: TRBD1
v_call: TRBV4-1
j_call: TRBJ2-7
cdr3_aa: CASSGRVGTGSYEQYF
cdr3_nt: TGCGCCAGCAGCGGGCGCGTCGGGACAGGTTCCTACGAGCAGTACTTC

clone_size: few
d_call: .
v_call: TRBV3-1
j_call: TRBJ2-6
cdr3_aa: CASSPASGANVLTF
cdr3_nt: TGTGCCAGCAGCCCTGCCTCTGGGGCCAACGTCCTGACTTTC

clone_size: few
d_call: .
v_call: TRBV5-1
j_call: TRBJ2-3
cdr3_aa: CASSLGRPASTDTQYF
cdr3_nt: TGCGCCAGCAGCTTAGGGAGACCCGCTAGCACAGATACGCAGTATTTT

clone_size: many
d_call: .
v_call: TRBV19
j_call: TRBJ1-2
cdr3_aa: CATRATGYTF
cdr3_nt: TGTGCCACCAGGGCGACGGGCTACACCTTC

clone_size: many
d_call: .
v_call: TRBV24-1
j_call: TRBJ1-6
cdr3_aa: CATSDRTDNSPLHF
cdr3_nt: TGTGCCACCAGTGACCGGACAGATAATTCACCCCTCCACTTT

clone_size: .
d_call: TRBD1
v_call: TRBV7-8
j_call: TRBJ1-1
cdr3_aa: CASIPSGGQQNTEAFF
cdr3_nt: TGTGCCAGCATCCCGAGCGGGGGACAGCAGAACACTGAAGCTTTCTTT

clone_size: .
d_call: .
v_call: TRBV20-1
j_call: TRBJ1-1
cdr3_aa: CTGRRNTEAFF
cdr3_nt: TGCACAGGCAGAAGGAACACTGAAGCTTTCTTT

clone_size: many
d_call: TRBD2
v_call: TRBV29-1
j_call: TRBJ2-3
cdr3_aa: CSVELAGGHPDTQYF
cdr3_nt: TGCAGCGTTGAATTAGCGGGAGGCCACCCAGATACGCAGTATTTT

clone_size: .
d_call: .
v_call: TRBV7-1
j_call: TRBJ2-3
cdr3_aa: CASSSPYRAYTDTQYF
cdr3_nt: TGTGCCAGCAGCTCTCCTTACAGGGCTTACACAGATACGCAGTATTTT

clone_size: few
d_call: TRBD2
v_call: TRBV11-2
j_call: TRBJ2-2
cdr3_aa: CASSLTSGVGELFF
cdr3_nt: TGTGCCAGCAGCCTGACTAGCGGGGTGGGGGAGCTGTTTTTT

clone_size: many
d_call: TRBD1
v_call: TRBV20-1
j_call: TRBJ1-5
cdr3_aa: CSARDRDRGNQPQHF
cdr3_nt: TGCAGTGCTAGAGACCGGGACAGGGGCAATCAGCCCCAGCATTTT

clone_size: few
d_call: .
v_call: TRBV7-3
j_call: TRBJ1-2
cdr3_aa: CASSSTGTSYGYTF
cdr3_nt: TGTGCCAGCAGCTCTACAGGGACTAGCTATGGCTACACCTTC

clone_size: .
d_call: .
v_call: TRBV9
j_call: TRBJ2-2
cdr3_aa: CASSTGTDRGGELFF
cdr3_nt: TGTGCCAGCAGCACTGGGACGGACCGGGGCGGGGAGCTGTTTTTT

clone_size: .
d_call: TRBD2
v_call: TRBV2
j_call: TRBJ2-7
cdr3_aa: CASKRLAGSEQYF
cdr3_nt: TGTGCCAGCAAACGACTAGCGGGCTCCGAGCAGTACTTC

clone_size: many
d_call: TRBD2
v_call: TRBV20-1
j_call: TRBJ2-6
cdr3_aa: CSAGGLVPSGANVLTF
cdr3_nt: TGCAGTGCGGGAGGGCTAGTTCCGTCTGGGGCCAACGTCCTGACTTTC

clone_size: .
d_call: .
v_call: TRBV11-1
j_call: TRBJ2-3
cdr3_aa: CASSLRQVAQYF
cdr3_nt: TGTGCCAGCAGCCTCCGACAGGTTGCGCAGTATTTT

clone_size: .
d_call: .
v_call: TRBV9
j_call: TRBJ2-5
cdr3_aa: CASSVLAGLQETQYF
cdr3_nt: TGTGCCAGCAGCGTTCTGGCGGGTTTGCAAGAGACCCAGTACTTC

clone_size: .
d_call: .
v_call: TRBV20-1
j_call: TRBJ2-7
cdr3_aa: CSARDLGRGIYEQYF
cdr3_nt: TGCAGTGCTAGAGATTTGGGCAGGGGCATCTACGAGCAGTACTTC

clone_size: .
d_call: .
v_call: TRBV2
j_call: TRBJ1-1
cdr3_aa: CANQDRYTEAFF
cdr3_nt: TGTGCCAACCAGGATCGGTACACTGAAGCTTTCTTT

clone_size: few
d_call: TRBD1
v_call: TRBV25-1
j_call: TRBJ1-2
cdr3_aa: CASRSTGGASGYGYTF
cdr3_nt: TGTGCCAGCAGGTCTACAGGGGGCGCGAGCGGCTATGGCTACACCTTC

clone_size: few
d_call: .
v_call: TRBV7-9
j_call: TRBJ2-1
cdr3_aa: CASSHRTEQFF
cdr3_nt: TGTGCCAGCAGCCACCGGACAGAGCAGTTCTTC

clone_size: many
d_call: TRBD2
v_call: TRBV24-1
j_call: TRBJ2-1
cdr3_aa: CATSDELAGIRNEQFF
cdr3_nt: TGTGCCACCAGTGACGAACTAGCGGGAATTAGGAATGAGCAGTTCTTC

clone_size: .
d_call: .
v_call: TRBV19
j_call: TRBJ1-2
cdr3_aa: CASSIGGQARAENYGYTF
cdr3_nt: TGTGCCAGTAGTATTGGGGGGCAGGCTCGGGCGGAAAACTATGGCTACACCTTC

clone_size: .
d_call: .
v_call: TRBV10-1
j_call: TRBJ1-1
cdr3_aa: CASSSDYAEAFF
cdr3_nt: TGCGCCAGCAGCTCCGACTACGCTGAAGCTTTCTTT

clone_size: many
d_call: .
v_call: TRBV24-1
j_call: TRBJ1-1
cdr3_aa: CATSKGGLNTEAFF
cdr3_nt: TGTGCCACCAGTAAGGGAGGTCTGAACACTGAAGCTTTCTTT

clone_size: many
d_call: TRBD2
v_call: TRBV20-1
j_call: TRBJ2-7
cdr3_aa: CSASGGAYEQYF
cdr3_nt: TGCAGTGCTAGCGGGGGGGCTTACGAGCAGTACTTC

clone_size: .
d_call: TRBD2
v_call: TRBV2
j_call: TRBJ2-7
cdr3_aa: CASSAGTSGSGYEQYF
cdr3_nt: TGTGCCAGCAGTGCAGGGACTAGCGGGAGTGGTTACGAGCAGTACTTC

clone_size: .
d_call: .
v_call: TRBV5-1
j_call: TRBJ2-5
cdr3_aa: CASSIGRGKETQYF
cdr3_nt: TGTGCCAGCAGCATTGGTAGAGGAAAAGAGACCCAGTACTTC